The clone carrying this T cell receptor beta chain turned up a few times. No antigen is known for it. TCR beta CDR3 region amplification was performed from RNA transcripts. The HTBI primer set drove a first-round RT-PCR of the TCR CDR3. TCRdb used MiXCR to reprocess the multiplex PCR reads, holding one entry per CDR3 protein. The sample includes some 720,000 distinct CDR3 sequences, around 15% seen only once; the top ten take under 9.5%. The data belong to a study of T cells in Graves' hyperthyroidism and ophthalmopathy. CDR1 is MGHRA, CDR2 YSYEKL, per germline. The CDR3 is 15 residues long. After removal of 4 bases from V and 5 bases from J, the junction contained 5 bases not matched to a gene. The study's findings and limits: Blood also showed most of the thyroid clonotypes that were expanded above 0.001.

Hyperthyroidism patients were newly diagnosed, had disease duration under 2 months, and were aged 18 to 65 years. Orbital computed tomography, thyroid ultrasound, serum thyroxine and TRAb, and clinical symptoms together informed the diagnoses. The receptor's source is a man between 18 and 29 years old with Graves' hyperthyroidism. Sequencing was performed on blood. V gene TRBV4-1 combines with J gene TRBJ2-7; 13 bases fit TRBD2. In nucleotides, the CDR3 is TGCGCCAGCAGCCTGACCGGACTAGCGGGAGACGAGCAGTACTTC. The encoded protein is CASSLTGLAGDEQYF.